Listed below are T cell receptor beta chains from one sample, sequenced in a study of CD8+CD57+ T cells in acquired aplastic anemia. TCRdb recomputed calls from the reads with MiXCR, one row per CDR3 protein. The table lists more than 150,000 distinct CDR3 sequences, around 50% of them singletons. The source material was sorted CD4+, CD8+, or CD8+CD57+ T cells (not recorded which) from PBMCs. The origin of the receptors is a human donor with aplastic anemia. Each CDR3 is given with its conserved first and last residue. D genes are given only for firm matches. Size is stated for part of the rows, as once, few or many counts, or as a class when the clone is expanded.

size	V	J	D	CDR3	DNA
NA	TRBV6-1	TRBJ2-7	NA	CASSISTGTPTYEQYF	TGTGCCAGCAGTATCTCAACCGGGACTCCTACCTACGAGCAGTACTTC
many	TRBV9	TRBJ2-7	NA	CASSVDQGYEQYF	TGTGCCAGCAGCGTAGACCAGGGCTACGAGCAGTACTTC
NA	TRBV5-4	TRBJ2-7	NA	CASSTLGVYEQYF	TGTGCCAGCAGCACACTCGGGGTATACGAGCAGTACTTC
NA	TRBV15	TRBJ1-5	NA	CATSRDTGGSNQPQHF	TGTGCCACCAGCAGAGATACCGGGGGTAGCAATCAGCCCCAGCATTTT
NA	TRBV10-3	TRBJ1-5	TRBD1	CAISAGTGNQPQHF	TGTGCCATCAGTGCCGGGACAGGGAACCAGCCCCAGCATTTT
NA	TRBV15	TRBJ2-1	NA	CATSRGNGRGFF	TGTGCCACCAGCAGGGGCAACGGGAGAGGATTCTTC
NA	TRBV15	TRBJ2-7	TRBD2	CASSDLMASGQAYEQYF	TGTGCCAGCAGTGACCTTATGGCTAGCGGGCAAGCCTACGAGCAGTACTTC
once	TRBV11-1	TRBJ1-6	NA	CASSLARKGRGSPLHF	TGTGCCAGCAGCTTAGCGAGGAAAGGGAGAGGCTCACCCCTCCACTTT
NA	TRBV7-2	TRBJ2-5	TRBD2	CASKRTSGGAGETQYF	TGTGCCAGCAAACGGACTAGCGGGGGGGCCGGAGAGACCCAGTACTTC
NA	TRBV29-1	TRBJ2-7	NA	CSVSGNSYEQYF	TGCAGCGTTTCGGGTAATTCCTACGAGCAGTACTTC
NA	TRBV29-1	TRBJ1-2	NA	CSVEYGADGYTF	TGCAGCGTTGAATATGGGGCCGATGGCTACACCTTC
NA	TRBV20-1	TRBJ2-7	TRBD2	CSAPQGTSGTCEQYF	TGCAGTGCCCCCCAAGGCACTAGCGGGACCTGCGAGCAGTACTTC
many	TRBV20-1	TRBJ2-1	TRBD2	CSAGGGPGRKGEQFF	TGCAGTGCTGGGGGAGGGCCGGGGAGGAAGGGTGAGCAGTTCTTC
NA	TRBV10-1	TRBJ2-3	NA	CASSESGGFYTDTQYF	TGCGCCAGCAGTGAGTCGGGGGGATTTTACACAGATACGCAGTATTTT
many	TRBV6-5	TRBJ2-1	TRBD2	CASSYEPSGAYNEQFF	TGTGCCAGCAGTTACGAACCTAGCGGGGCCTACAATGAGCAGTTCTTC
many	TRBV10-3	TRBJ2-3	TRBD2	CAISARRTTSGGTTDTQYF	TGTGCCATCAGCGCCCGGAGGACTACTAGCGGGGGGACGACAGATACGCAGTATTTT
few	TRBV11-2	TRBJ2-1	NA	CASSLIAGLYDEQFF	TGTGCCAGCAGCCTAATCGCGGGCCTGTACGATGAGCAGTTCTTC
many	TRBV20-1	TRBJ1-5	NA	CSAPMGGGNQPQHF	TGCAGTGCCCCGATGGGAGGGGGCAATCAGCCCCAGCATTTT
many	TRBV5-1	TRBJ1-2	TRBD1	CASRTGTAGSGYTF	TGCGCCAGCCGAACGGGGACAGCAGGTAGTGGCTACACCTTC
once	TRBV5-8	TRBJ1-4	NA	CASSRSGWGEKLFF	TGTGCCAGCAGCCGTTCGGGTTGGGGAGAAAAACTGTTTTTT
NA	TRBV9	TRBJ2-1	TRBD2	CASTASGGYNEQFF	TGTGCCAGCACCGCCAGCGGGGGGTACAATGAGCAGTTCTTC
NA	TRBV19	TRBJ2-2	NA	CARRGNSGGGELFF	TGTGCCAGAAGGGGGAACTCTGGGGGCGGGGAGCTGTTTTTT
NA	TRBV2	TRBJ1-6	TRBD1	CASSLGTGNSPLHF	TGTGCCAGCAGCCTCGGGACAGGGAATTCACCCCTCCACTTT
many	TRBV12-3/TRBV12-4	TRBJ2-2	NA	CASKRTGNTGELFF	TGTGCCAGCAAGAGAACAGGGAACACCGGGGAGCTGTTTTTT